This T cell receptor beta chain was recovered during a study of CD8 T cells in ankylosing spondylitis (TCRdb year 2017). A note on the overall study: T cell receptor beta repertoires were profiled in healthy donors and ankylosing spondylitis patients so that disease-linked TCR variants could be found. The full study cohort comprised 25 ankylosing spondylitis patients and about 110 healthy donors. Peripheral blood was sampled, and synovial fluid was additionally collected from ankylosing spondylitis patients. The study at large found these results: Some motif variants were previously reported in synovial fluid and blood of reactive arthritis patients, suggesting common disease-initiation mechanisms. Significant enrichment of the disease-linked clones was reported in matched synovial fluid samples from ankylosing spondylitis patients. A TCR beta motif made up of several highly homologous amino acid variants appeared to be characteristic of blood from ankylosing spondylitis patients. In peripheral blood, the disease-linked clones were found at relatively low frequencies and had a CD8+ phenotype.

The reads were generated on an Illumina HiSeq 2500. Quantitative 5'-RACE with molecular barcodes was the method used to prepare the TCR beta libraries. As for the original processing: A new computational method based on a probabilistic model of VDJ rearrangement was used to identify disease-linked TCR variants. TCRdb ran its own pipeline on the public reads, namely fastp trimming at Q25 and MiXCR clone calling, and kept in-frame beta chains. Every entry covers one CDR3 protein and lists the most common genes and DNA from its rows. These V and J calls are TCRdb output, not the study's own analysis. Within this sample are roughly 300,000 distinct CDR3 sequences, with 8% of them counted one time only. The ten top clones hold more than 14% of the sample. The V end loses 0 bases and the J end loses 0 bases, and a stretch of 15 bases separates them. According to the germline V gene, CDR1 reads SGHAT and CDR2 reads FQNNGV. Measured from the cysteine to the phenylalanine, the CDR3 is 18 residues long. The CDR3 DNA has 54 bases and is translated from base 1.

This clonotype was detected ten times or more. Its antigen remains undetermined. Base qualities are not at hand, and no much larger clone is one base apart. The TCR was taken from a male donor with ankylosing spondylitis. Sequencing was carried out using blood, either unsorted or a sorted T cell fraction (not recorded which). The chain links TRBV11-2 with TRBJ2-1; 6 matching bases give a weak D call of TRBD2. The CDR3 region: CASSLEFRGASSYNEQFF. At the DNA level, the sequence is TGTGCCAGCAGCTTAGAATTTCGCGGGGCGAGCTCCTACAATGAGCAGTTCTTC.